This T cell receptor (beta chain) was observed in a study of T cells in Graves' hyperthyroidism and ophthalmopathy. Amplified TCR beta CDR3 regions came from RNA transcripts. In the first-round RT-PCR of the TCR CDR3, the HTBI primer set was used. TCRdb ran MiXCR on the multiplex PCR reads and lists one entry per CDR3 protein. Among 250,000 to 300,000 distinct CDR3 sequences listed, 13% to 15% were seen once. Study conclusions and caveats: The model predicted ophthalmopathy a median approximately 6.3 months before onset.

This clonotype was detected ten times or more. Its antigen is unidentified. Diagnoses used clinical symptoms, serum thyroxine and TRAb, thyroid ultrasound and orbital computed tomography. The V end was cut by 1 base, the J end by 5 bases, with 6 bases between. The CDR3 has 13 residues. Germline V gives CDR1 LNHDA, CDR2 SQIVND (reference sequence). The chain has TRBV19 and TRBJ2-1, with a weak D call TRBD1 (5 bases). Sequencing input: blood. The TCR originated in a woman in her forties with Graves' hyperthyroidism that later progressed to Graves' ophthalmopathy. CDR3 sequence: CASSIGQNNEQFF. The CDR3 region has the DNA TGTGCCAGTAGTATAGGACAGAACAATGAGCAGTTCTTC.